Following are 3 T cell receptor beta chains from one sample sequenced in a study of T cell responses to AZD1222 COVID-19 vaccine. Generated by immunoSEQ multiplex PCR, the TCRdb table keeps only in-frame clones and is missing some. The sample records around 180,000 clones, around 88% being singletons. Sequenced here: peripheral blood, sampled on day 0 of AZD1222 vaccination. All receptors derive from an adult in good health.

CDR3 loop: CASSYVGELFF. CDR3 in DNA: TGTGCCAGCAGTTACGTCGGGGAGCTGTTTTTT. The rearrangement uses TRBV6-2 or TRBV6-3 and TRBJ2-2; D unresolved. CDR1 and CDR2 from the germline V gene are MNHEY and SVGEGT. The CDR3 totals 11 residues. Between the trimmed V and J ends, which lost 2 bases and 7 bases, there was a span of 2 bases.

Comment on this clone: Within the sample, other DNA sequences also encode this same CDR3. V is TRBV11-2 and J is TRBJ1-2; D not resolved. Germline V gene sequence: CDR1 SGHAT, CDR2 FQNNGV. There are 11 residues in the CDR3. Between the trimmed V and J ends, which lost 5 bases and 4 bases, there was a span of 5 bases. The CDR3 DNA follows: TGTGCCAGCAGCGCAGGCTATGGCTACACCTTC. This codes for CASSAGYGYTF.

This chain connects TRBV5-1 to TRBJ2-1; TRBD1 might be the D (5 bases). V was cut by 2 bases and J by 5 bases, with 11 bases left in between. This CDR3 region has 14 residues. Germline loops: CDR1 SGHRS, CDR2 YFSETQ. The CDR3 region has the DNA TGCGCCAGCAGCTTCCCAGGGTGGAACAATGAGCAGTTCTTC. This codes for CASSFPGWNNEQFF.